The rows below give T cell receptor beta chains drawn from one sample of a study of shared clonotypes between healthy human individuals. Clones were read by immunoSEQ multiplex PCR, and TCRdb kept only the in-frame ones, dropping some. Of hundreds of thousands of clones listed, around 96% are singletons. The sequencing sample was made of naive CD8+ T cells sorted from blood. These receptors came from a woman aged 25 to 39 in good health. Each CDR3 is given with its conserved first and last residue. The D gene is left open where the match is weak. Some rows mark clone size as missing; the rest say once, few, many or name a class of expanded clone.

V	J	D	size	CDR3	DNA
TRBV19	TRBJ2-1	TRBD2	-	CASTYRGGTSGAYNEQFF	TGTGCCAGTACCTACAGAGGGGGGACTAGCGGAGCCTACAATGAGCAGTTCTTC
TRBV2	TRBJ2-6	-	once	CASSAIGSGANVLTF	TGTGCCAGCAGTGCAATAGGGTCAGGGGCCAACGTCCTGACTTTC
TRBV7-9	TRBJ2-7	TRBD2	-	CASGTSSAYEQYF	TGTGCCAGCGGGACTAGCAGTGCCTACGAGCAGTACTTC
TRBV27	TRBJ2-7	-	-	CASSYSGVGTYEQYF	TGTGCCAGCAGTTATTCCGGGGTGGGAACCTACGAGCAGTACTTC
TRBV7-6	TRBJ2-3	-	-	CASSLLAETGDTQYF	TGTGCCAGCAGCTTGTTAGCGGAAACAGGAGATACGCAGTATTTT
TRBV16	TRBJ1-5	-	-	CASRQGSQPQHF	TGTGCCAGCAGACAGGGAAGTCAGCCCCAGCATTTT
TRBV9	TRBJ2-5	-	-	CASSPLREETQYF	TGTGCCAGCAGCCCGCTGCGGGAAGAGACCCAGTACTTC
TRBV30	TRBJ1-1	-	-	CAWSVGHLNTEAFF	TGTGCCTGGAGTGTCGGGCACCTGAACACTGAAGCTTTCTTT
TRBV7-9	TRBJ2-7	TRBD2	-	CASSPPSGVYEQYF	TGTGCCAGCAGCCCCCCTAGCGGGGTGTACGAGCAGTACTTC
TRBV4-1	TRBJ2-2	-	-	CASSQREAANTGELFF	TGCGCCAGCAGCCAAAGAGAAGCCGCGAACACCGGGGAGCTGTTTTTT
TRBV4-1	TRBJ2-7	-	-	CASSQWAGAGEQYF	TGCGCCAGCAGCCAGTGGGCTGGGGCGGGCGAGCAGTACTTC
TRBV2	TRBJ2-7	TRBD2	-	CASRVLAQLYEQYF	TGTGCCAGCAGGGTACTAGCGCAGTTATACGAGCAGTACTTC
TRBV27	TRBJ1-1	-	once	CASSPTGPNTEAFF	TGTGCCAGCAGTCCTACAGGGCCGAACACTGAAGCTTTCTTT
TRBV14	TRBJ2-7	TRBD1	-	CASSRQDRVYEQYF	TGTGCCAGCAGCAGACAGGACAGGGTCTACGAGCAGTACTTC
TRBV11-3	TRBJ2-1	-	-	CASSLDAASYNEQFF	TGTGCCAGCAGCCTAGACGCGGCTTCCTACAATGAGCAGTTCTTC
TRBV9	TRBJ2-1	-	-	CASSVREDFYNEQFF	TGTGCCAGCAGCGTAAGAGAGGACTTCTACAATGAGCAGTTCTTC
TRBV27	TRBJ2-6	-	-	CASSFSSSGANVLTF	TGTGCCAGCAGTTTTTCCTCCTCTGGGGCCAACGTCCTGACTTTC
TRBV19	TRBJ2-4	TRBD2	-	CASSPSGKNIQYF	TGTGCCAGTAGTCCTAGCGGGAAAAACATTCAGTACTTC
TRBV2	TRBJ2-1	TRBD2	once	CASSDRTSSMNEQFF	TGTGCCAGCAGTGACAGGACTAGCTCTATGAATGAGCAGTTCTTC
TRBV2	TRBJ1-1	-	-	CASSEALGVGNTEAFF	TGTGCCAGCAGTGAAGCCCTGGGGGTTGGGAACACTGAAGCTTTCTTT
TRBV5-7	TRBJ1-4	-	-	CASSLDEKLLF	TGTGCCAGCAGCTTAGATGAAAAACTGCTTTTT
TRBV28	TRBJ2-7	-	-	CASSLSGWGEFEQYF	TGTGCCAGCAGTTTATCCGGGTGGGGTGAGTTCGAGCAGTACTTC
TRBV7-9	TRBJ2-3	-	-	CAIGGREAQYF	TGTGCCATCGGGGGTAGGGAGGCGCAGTATTTT
TRBV15	TRBJ2-7	TRBD1	once	CATTGDETGVNEQYF	TGTGCCACCACCGGGGACGAGACAGGGGTGAACGAGCAGTACTTC
TRBV7-7	TRBJ2-5	TRBD2	-	CASSLMPGRSGRYQETQYF	TGTGCCAGCAGCTTAATGCCCGGGCGGAGCGGGAGGTACCAAGAGACCCAGTACTTC
TRBV6-1	TRBJ2-3	-	-	CASSEVVGADTQYF	TGTGCCAGCAGTGAAGTTGTGGGAGCAGATACGCAGTATTTT
TRBV6-6	TRBJ2-7	TRBD2	-	CASSYRSGLVYEQYF	TGTGCCAGCAGTTATCGGTCCGGACTAGTCTACGAGCAGTACTTC
TRBV19	TRBJ2-1	-	-	CASSTLGPGNEQFF	TGTGCCAGTAGTACCCTGGGACCGGGCAATGAGCAGTTCTTC
TRBV11-2	TRBJ1-2	TRBD1	-	CASSPGGQFNYGYTF	TGTGCCAGCAGCCCCGGGGGACAGTTTAACTATGGCTACACCTTC
TRBV5-8	TRBJ1-2	-	-	CASSPESASYGYTF	TGTGCCAGCAGTCCGGAGTCGGCCTCCTATGGCTACACCTTC
TRBV5-4	TRBJ2-7	TRBD2	-	CASSPGTSGRASYEQYF	TGTGCCAGCAGCCCCGGGACTAGCGGGAGGGCCTCCTACGAGCAGTACTTC
TRBV7-8	TRBJ2-6	-	-	CASSATASGANVLTF	TGTGCCAGCAGCGCAACAGCCTCTGGGGCCAACGTCCTGACTTTC
TRBV11-1	TRBJ2-7	TRBD1	-	CASSSLIHGTGETYEQYF	TGTGCCAGCAGCTCGCTTATCCATGGGACAGGGGAAACCTACGAGCAGTACTTC
TRBV29-1	TRBJ1-1	-	-	CSVLFIQDAFF	TGCAGCGTCCTGTTCATCCAGGACGCTTTCTTT